This entry lists 5 T cell receptor beta chains sequenced from one sample in a study of blood T cell repertoires in COVID-19. Only in-frame clones appear in the TCRdb table, and some are missing; sequencing was by immunoSEQ multiplex PCR. Of about 280,000 clones detected, more than 75% appear once; the ten largest clones hold approximately 2%. Input material: PBMCs or T cells enriched from blood (not recorded which). Source of these receptors: a woman in her fifties or sixties in a cohort exposed to, infected with or recovered from COVID-19 (not recorded which).

The V and J genes are TRBV7-2 and TRBJ2-7, with a possible D match to TRBD2 (5 bases). This CDR3 is built from 14 residues. Germline CDR1 SGHTA, CDR2 FQGNSA. V lost 5 bases and J 4 bases, leaving 15 bases between the germline ends. In nucleotides, the CDR3 is TGTGCCAGCAGCCCCACCGGGAAAGTGTACGAGCAGTACTTC. The encoded protein is CASSPTGKVYEQYF.

The rearrangement links TRBV5-1 to TRBJ2-1, with 15 bases fitting TRBD2. CDR3 size: 18 residues. The V and J ends lost 0 bases and 8 bases, in that order; junction bases with no gene match: 9. Per germline, CDR1 SGHRS and CDR2 YFSETQ. CDR3 sequence: CASSLDPGLAGGRDEQFF. The CDR3 DNA follows: TGCGCCAGCAGCTTGGACCCCGGACTAGCGGGAGGGAGGGATGAGCAGTTCTTC.

V is TRBV11-3 and J is TRBJ2-5, with 10 bases that match TRBD1. The junction had 10 bases not matched to a gene; V was cut back by 6 bases and J by 3 bases. CDR3 length: 16 amino acids. Germline-derived CDR1 and CDR2 are SGHNT and YENEEA. The CDR3 loop reads CASSSGQGGTEETQYF. CDR3 nucleotides: TGTGCCAGCAGTTCAGGACAGGGGGGTACAGAAGAGACCCAGTACTTC.

The chain couples TRBV2 to TRBJ1-2; 7 bases agree with TRBD1. The CDR3 runs to 18 residues. Trimming cost V 8 bases and J 2 bases; bases outside gene matches: 20. The germline CDR1 and CDR2 sequences are SNHLY and FYNNEI. The DNA of the CDR3 is TGTGCCAGCGGGGACCGCCCCAGGGGGAAGCTCTTGAACTATGGCTACACCTTC. Its protein product is CASGDRPRGKLLNYGYTF.

The chain's CDR3 is CASSQEARSGEKLFF. The CDR3 DNA sequence: TGCGCCAGCAGCCAAGAAGCCAGGTCAGGGGAAAAACTGTTTTTT. This chain connects TRBV4-1 to TRBJ1-4; possibly TRBD1 for D (5 bases). CDR1 MGHRA and CDR2 YSYEKL come from the germline V gene. Trimming took 0 bases from V and 8 from J, leaving 13 bases between them. This CDR3 contains 15 residues.